This note documents a single TCR beta chain sequence. Its antigen is not known. Following 10 days of culture, CD4+ T cells were isolated. Subjects were given two BNT162b2 or mRNA-1273 vaccine doses. None of these healthy vaccinees had been infected with SARS-CoV-2 before vaccination. This sample is drawn from a study of vaccination effects on CD4 cells after COVID-19. Study summary: Expansion with viral peptide pools was applied to antigen-specific CD4+ T cells by the ViraFEST assay prior to sequencing.

The ends were cut back, 0 bases at V and 6 bases at J, with 12 bases in the middle. Germline V gives CDR1 LGHNA, CDR2 YNFKEQ. This CDR3 comprises 14 residues. Here immunoSEQ multiplex PCR was the method, and the copy in TCRdb shows in-frame clones only, minus some. This sample carries fewer than 55,000 clones, about 70% of them seen once, and the ten largest clones take over 6.5%. The chain links TRBV4-2 to TRBJ2-7; D unresolved. The sequence was collected from a human donor who received a COVID-19 vaccine. This specimen consisted of CD4+ T cells from PBMCs cultured without peptide, obtained after COVID-19 vaccination. Here the CDR3 reads CASSQDHGVFEQYF. Written as DNA, the CDR3 is TGTGCCAGCAGCCAAGATCATGGGGTTTTCGAGCAGTACTTC.